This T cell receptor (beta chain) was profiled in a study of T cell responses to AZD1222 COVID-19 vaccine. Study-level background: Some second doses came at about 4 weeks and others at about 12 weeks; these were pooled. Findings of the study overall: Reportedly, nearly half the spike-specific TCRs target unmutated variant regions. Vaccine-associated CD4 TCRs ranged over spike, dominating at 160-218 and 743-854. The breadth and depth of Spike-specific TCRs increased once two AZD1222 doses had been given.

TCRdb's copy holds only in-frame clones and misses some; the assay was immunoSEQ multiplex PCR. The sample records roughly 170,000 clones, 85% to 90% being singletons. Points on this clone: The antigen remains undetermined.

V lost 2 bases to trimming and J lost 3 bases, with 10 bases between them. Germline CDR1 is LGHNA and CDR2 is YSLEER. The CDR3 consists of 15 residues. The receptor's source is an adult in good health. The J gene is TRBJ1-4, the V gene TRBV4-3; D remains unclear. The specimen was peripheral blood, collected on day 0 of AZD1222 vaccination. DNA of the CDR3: TGCGCCAGCAGCCAATCCAGTCACTCTAATGAAAAACTGTTTTTT. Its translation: CASSQSSHSNEKLFF.